This TCR beta chain was captured in a study of T cell responses to AZD1222 COVID-19 vaccine. The study, taken as a whole, reports: Repertoires were obtained solely post-peak T cell response.

The assay was immunoSEQ multiplex PCR, and TCRdb's table has in-frame clones only and misses some. The table records 150,000 to 180,000 clones, about nine tenths of them present only once. Germline V gene sequence: CDR1 LNHNV, CDR2 YYDKDF (reference sequence). The CDR3 length is 16 residues. The V and J ends lost 2 bases and 8 bases, in that order; junction bases with no gene match: 6. In the case of this clone: Antigen unknown.

The clonotype was recovered from an adult in good health. The sequences come from peripheral blood, collected on day 0 of AZD1222 vaccination. This chain links TRBV15 with TRBJ1-6, with TRBD1 matching 10 bases. CDR3 region: CATSRNRQGAYSPLHF. The CDR3 nucleotides read TGTGCCACCAGCAGAAACCGACAGGGGGCTTATTCACCCCTCCACTTT.